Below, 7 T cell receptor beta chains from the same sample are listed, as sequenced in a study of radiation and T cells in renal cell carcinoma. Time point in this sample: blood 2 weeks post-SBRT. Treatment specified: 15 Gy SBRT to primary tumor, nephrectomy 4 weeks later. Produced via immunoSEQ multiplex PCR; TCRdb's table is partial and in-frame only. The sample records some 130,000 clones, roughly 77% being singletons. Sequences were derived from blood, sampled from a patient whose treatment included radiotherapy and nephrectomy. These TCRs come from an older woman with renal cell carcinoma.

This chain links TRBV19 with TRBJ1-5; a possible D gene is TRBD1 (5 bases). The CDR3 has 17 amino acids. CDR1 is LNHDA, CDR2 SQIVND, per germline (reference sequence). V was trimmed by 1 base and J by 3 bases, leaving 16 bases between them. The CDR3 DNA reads TGTGCCAGTAGTATAGTTTTCAGGGCCCCATACAATCAGCCCCAGCATTTT. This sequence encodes CASSIVFRAPYNQPQHF.

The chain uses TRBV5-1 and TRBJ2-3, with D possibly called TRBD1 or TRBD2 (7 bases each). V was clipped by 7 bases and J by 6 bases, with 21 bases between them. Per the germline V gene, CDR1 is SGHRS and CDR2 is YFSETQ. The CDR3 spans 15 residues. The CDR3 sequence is CASRSGGGGQDTQYF. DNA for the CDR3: TGCGCCAGCCGTTCAGGGGGGGGCGGGCAGGATACGCAGTATTTT.

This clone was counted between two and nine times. The CDR3 protein is CASSEWHDTQYF. The CDR3, as DNA: TGTGCCAGCAGTGAATGGCACGATACGCAGTATTTT. This chain joins TRBV25-1 and TRBJ2-3; D unclear. CDR3 length: 12 amino acids. V shed 1 base and J shed 6 bases, with 5 bases lying between them. The V gene's germline CDR1 is MGHDK and CDR2 SYGVNS.

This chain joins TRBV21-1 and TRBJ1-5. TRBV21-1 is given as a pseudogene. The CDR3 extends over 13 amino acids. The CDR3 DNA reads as TGTGCCAGCAGCAAACTGAAATGTCTGCCCCAGCATTTT. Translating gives CASSKLKCLPQHF.

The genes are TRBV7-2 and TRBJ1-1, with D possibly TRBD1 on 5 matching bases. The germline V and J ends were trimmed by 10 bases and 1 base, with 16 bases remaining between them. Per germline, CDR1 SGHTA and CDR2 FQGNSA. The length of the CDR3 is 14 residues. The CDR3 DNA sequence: TGTGCCACGGGACCCAGTTTAAAGAACACTGAAGCTTTCTTT. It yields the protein CATGPSLKNTEAFF.

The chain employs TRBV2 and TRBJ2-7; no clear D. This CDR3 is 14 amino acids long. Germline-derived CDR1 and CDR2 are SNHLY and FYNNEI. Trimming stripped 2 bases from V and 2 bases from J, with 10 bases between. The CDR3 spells CASSENGIPYEQYF. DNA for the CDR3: TGTGCCAGCAGTGAAAATGGGATACCCTACGAGCAGTACTTC.

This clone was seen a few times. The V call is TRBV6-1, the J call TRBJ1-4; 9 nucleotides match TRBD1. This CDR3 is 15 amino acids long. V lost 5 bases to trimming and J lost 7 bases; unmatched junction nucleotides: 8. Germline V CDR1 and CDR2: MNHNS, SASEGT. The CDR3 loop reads CASSLDRGKGEKLFF. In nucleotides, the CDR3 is TGTGCCAGCAGTCTCGACAGGGGGAAAGGTGAAAAACTGTTTTTT.